This record covers a single T cell receptor beta chain. Its antigen is still unknown. The data were obtained in a study of shared clonotypes between healthy human individuals. Study context: The plates for each donor numbered three CD4 naive, three CD4 memory, two CD8 naive and one CD8 memory. General study results and limits: Sequencing depth was expected to influence donor clonotype sharing. The generation probabilities recorded for non-shared clonotypes fell below those of clonotypes shared by all four donors.

The authors loaded 200 ng DNA, around 32,000 T cell genomes, into sorted-subset replicate PCRs. Here immunoSEQ multiplex PCR was the method, and the copy in TCRdb shows in-frame clones only, minus some. The data hold over 1.4 million clones, with roughly 96% observed a single time. Germline V gene lookup returns CDR1 SEHNR and CDR2 FQNEAQ (reference sequence). V lost 5 bases and J lost 0, with 17 bases in between. This CDR3 is 16 amino acids long. The receptor's source is a man in his thirties or forties in good health. The source material was naive CD4+ T cells sorted from blood. The subset: CD45RA+ positively selected. V is TRBV7-9 and J is TRBJ2-7, with a weak D call TRBD2 (6 bases). The CDR3 bases are TGTGCCAGCAGCCCCTGGTTAGCGGCGTACTCCTACGAGCAGTACTTC. Protein sequence: CASSPWLAAYSYEQYF.